This TCR beta chain was identified during a study of T cells after posttransplantation cyclophosphamide. Study-level points and caveats: Donor-recipient repertoire similarity was low at 1-2 months, rising over year one. Recipient CMV seropositivity and CMV reactivation strongly tracked TRB clonality. Tissue-infiltrating T cells from skin or gut overlapped little with blood T cells.

Sequencing used immunoSEQ multiplex PCR; TCRdb keeps in-frame clones, though not all of them. The sample consists of approximately 45,000 clones, 90% of them appearing once. As regards this clone: As yet, its antigen is unknown.

Busulfan-fludarabine conditioning, marrow transplant, and cyclophosphamide on days +3 and +4 were administered. The CDR3 sequence is 13 residues long. Per germline, CDR1 LNHDA and CDR2 SQIVND (reference sequence). The trim removed 7 bases at V and 5 bases at J, leaving 6 bases unmatched. The input for sequencing was PBMCs, taken around 63 days after allogeneic stem cell transplant with posttransplant cyclophosphamide. The sequence came from a male patient over 55 who received an allogeneic stem cell transplant from a related donor and was CMV-positive. Certain T cells may be donor cells from the graft. This rearrangement joins TRBV19 to TRBJ1-1; 8 bases align to TRBD1. The CDR3 DNA follows: TGTGCCAGTAAGAATACAGGGGGGACTGAAGCTTTCTTT. It specifies CASKNTGGTEAFF. Combining the CDR3 with reference TRBV19 and TRBJ1-1 gives the whole variable domain DGGITQSPKYLFRKEGQNVTLSCEQNLNHDAMYWYRQDPGQGLRLIYYSQIVNDFQKGDIAEGYSVSREKKESFPLTVTSAQKNPTAFYLCASKNTGGTEAFFGQGTRLTVV.